The present entry profiles one TCR beta chain with its context. Its antigen specificity is not known. It has no much larger one-base neighbor in the sample; base qualities were not kept. The sample's treatment or condition, from its label and the paper: allogeneic hematopoietic cell transplantation with graft depleted of TCRalphabeta T cells and CD19 B cells. The children who served as transplant recipients had been given grafts of TCRalphabeta/CD19-depleted allogeneic hematopoietic cells. This record comes from a study of T-cell reconstitution after alpha-beta-depleted transplantation in children (dated by TCRdb to about 2016). Some background on the complete study: The study quantitatively tracked T-cell immune reconstitution after TCRalphabeta/CD19-depleted allogeneic hematopoietic cell transplantation in children using TCR repertoire profiling.

Results and caveats for the whole study, not just this receptor: Apparently early alphabetaT-cell count recovery about two months after transplant reportedly relied on only several hundred rapidly expanded clones derived from non-depleted graft cells. The frequencies of hyperexpanded clones fell over the following months, and after one year, T-cell counts and TCRbeta diversity were mostly attributed to newly produced T cells. In some patients, the high TCRbeta diversity seen at day 60 was put down to recipient T cells and intrathymic progenitors that had survived conditioning.

Measured from the cysteine to the phenylalanine, the CDR3 is 17 residues long. Only CDR3 DNA is held: 51 bases, read in frame from base 1. V loses 0 bases, J loses 4 bases, and the germline ends lie 17 bases apart. Reading the germline V gene gives CDR1 SGHRS and CDR2 YFSETQ. Library prep was done by PCR. These reads were obtained on an Illumina HiSeq 2500. Molecular barcoding was employed in the preparation of TCR libraries, with unique molecular identifiers being used to normalize TCRbeta repertoire quantification. The public sequencing data were trimmed at Q25 with fastp and processed into clonotypes with MiXCR by TCRdb, which kept only in-frame beta chains. Identical CDR3 proteins give one entry, which carries the most common genes and DNA. A total of 300,000 or so distinct CDR3 sequences appear in this sample, roughly 25% of them only once. Approximately 11% of the sample comes from the top ten.

This sequence was found in a male patient aged 10-17 years who had a stem cell transplant for acute lymphoblastic leukemia, so the T cells may come from the graft donor. The rearranged chain carries TRBV5-1 and TRBJ2-1, with TRBD2 perhaps the D gene, on 5 matching bases. The sample in question was PBMCs, mostly from graft donor cells, obtained 180 days after TCRalphabeta/CD19-depleted stem cell transplant. The CDR3 amino acid sequence is: CASSLAWESPRYNEQFF. The DNA is TGCGCCAGCAGCTTGGCATGGGAGTCCCCTCGGTACAATGAGCAGTTCTTC.